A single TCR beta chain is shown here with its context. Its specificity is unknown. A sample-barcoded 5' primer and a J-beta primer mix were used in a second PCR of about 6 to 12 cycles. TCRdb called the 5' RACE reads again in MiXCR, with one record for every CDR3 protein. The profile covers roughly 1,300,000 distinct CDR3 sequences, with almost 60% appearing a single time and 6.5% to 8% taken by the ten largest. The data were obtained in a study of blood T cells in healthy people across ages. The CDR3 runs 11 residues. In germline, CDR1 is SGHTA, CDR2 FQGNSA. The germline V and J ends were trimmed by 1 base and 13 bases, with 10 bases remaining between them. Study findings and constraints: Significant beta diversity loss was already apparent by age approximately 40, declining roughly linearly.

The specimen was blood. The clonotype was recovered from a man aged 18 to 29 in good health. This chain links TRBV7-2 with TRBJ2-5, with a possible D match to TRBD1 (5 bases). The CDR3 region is CASSLEVTAYF. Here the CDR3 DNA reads TGTGCCAGCAGCTTAGAAGTGACAGCGTACTTC.